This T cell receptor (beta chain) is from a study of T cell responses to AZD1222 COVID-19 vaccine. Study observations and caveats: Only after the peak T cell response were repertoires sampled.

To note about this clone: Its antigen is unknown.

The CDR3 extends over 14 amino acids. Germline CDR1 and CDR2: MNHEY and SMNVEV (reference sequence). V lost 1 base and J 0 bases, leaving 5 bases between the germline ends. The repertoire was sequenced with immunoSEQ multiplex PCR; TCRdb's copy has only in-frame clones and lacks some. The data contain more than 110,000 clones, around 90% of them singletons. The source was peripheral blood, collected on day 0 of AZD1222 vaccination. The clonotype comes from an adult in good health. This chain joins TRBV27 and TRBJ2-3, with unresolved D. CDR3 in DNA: TGTGCCAGCAGTTTATTAGTTAGCACAGATACGCAGTATTTT. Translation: CASSLLVSTDTQYF.